The next 15 T cell receptor beta chains were all read from a single sample in a study of T cell changes during pregnancy in multiple sclerosis. Assay: immunoSEQ multiplex PCR; the TCRdb copy retains only in-frame clones and omits some. The sample contains 60,000 or so clones, more than 85% of which appear only once. The sequencing here drew on peripheral blood, taken before pregnancy. These receptors came from a female donor with multiple sclerosis, enrolled in a pregnancy study.

The J gene is TRBJ2-7, the V gene TRBV2; D perhaps matches TRBD1 (6 bases). V was cut by 3 bases and J by 3 bases, with 12 bases left in between. The CDR3 is 14 residues long. Germline V gives CDR1 SNHLY, CDR2 FYNNEI. The CDR3 protein is CASSDQGLGYEQYF. The CDR3 DNA reads as TGTGCCAGCAGTGACCAGGGGTTAGGCTACGAGCAGTACTTC.

The chain employs TRBV29-1 and TRBJ1-1; D unclear. The CDR3 is 14 residues long. CDR1 SQVTM and CDR2 ANQGSEA come from the germline V gene. V gave up 6 bases and J gave up 0 bases, with 14 bases separating them. In nucleotides, the CDR3 is TGCAGCGTCGCGCTACAGCTCATGAACACTGAAGCTTTCTTT. Amino acid sequence: CSVALQLMNTEAFF. Drawing the rest from reference TRBV29-1 and TRBJ1-1, the complete variable domain is SAVISQKPSRDICQRGTSLTIQCQVDSQVTMMFWYRQQPGQSLTLIATANQGSEATYESGFVIDKFPISRPNLTFSTLTVSNMSPEDSSIYLCSVALQLMNTEAFFGQGTRLTVV.

This clone was recorded once. The chain recombines TRBV7-2 with TRBJ2-3, with D perhaps matching TRBD2 (5 bases). V lost 0 bases and J 0 bases, leaving 7 bases between the germline ends. This CDR3 has 15 residues. Germline assignment: CDR1 SGHTA and CDR2 FQGNSA. CDR3 coding DNA: TGTGCCAGCAGCTTAGCGGGAGCGAGCACAGATACGCAGTATTTT. It specifies CASSLAGASTDTQYF. The variable domain in full, with the rest retrieved from reference TRBV7-2 and TRBJ2-3, is GAGVSQSPSNKVTEKGKDVELRCDPISGHTALYWYRQSLGQGLEFLIYFQGNSAPDKSGLPSDRFSAERTGGSVSTLTIQRTQQEDSAVYLCASSLAGASTDTQYFGPGTRLTVL.

The V and J genes are TRBV16 and TRBJ1-1; weak D call: TRBD1 (6 bases). This CDR3 region has 16 residues. Germline V CDR1 and CDR2: KGHSY, FQNENV. Trimming left V 4 bases short and J 0 bases short, with 15 bases between. Here the CDR3 reads CASSPYPGQLNTEAFF. CDR3 nucleotide sequence: TGTGCCAGCAGCCCATACCCCGGACAGCTGAACACTGAAGCTTTCTTT.

V is TRBV5-1 and J is TRBJ2-5; D is uncertain. In germline, CDR1 is SGHRS, CDR2 YFSETQ. The CDR3 loop spans 14 amino acids. V was cut by 0 bases and J by 10 bases, with 16 bases left in between. This chain's CDR3 is CASSLDRLAAIQYF. CDR3 sequence (DNA): TGCGCCAGCAGCTTGGATCGGCTGGCGGCAATCCAGTACTTC.

The gene calls are TRBV6-5 and TRBJ1-4; D not resolved. CDR3 size: 14 residues. Germline loops: CDR1 MNHEY, CDR2 SVGAGI. V was trimmed by 0 bases and J by 1 base, leaving 3 bases between them. This CDR3 is CASSYSRTNEKLFF. In DNA form, the CDR3 reads TGTGCCAGCAGTTACTCTCGAACTAATGAAAAACTGTTTTTT.

This clone has a handful of counts. The chain has TRBV11-2 and TRBJ1-1; D is unclear. Per germline, CDR1 SGHAT and CDR2 FQNNGV. V lost 4 bases and J lost 5, with 8 bases in between. This CDR3 spans 12 amino acids. The CDR3 region is CASSSVVTEAFF. DNA of the CDR3: TGTGCCAGCAGCTCTGTAGTTACTGAAGCTTTCTTT.

This clone was observed a single time. The J gene is TRBJ2-3, the V gene TRBV7-3; 10 bases map to TRBD2. Germline V CDR1 and CDR2: SGHTA, FQGTGA. This CDR3 has 16 residues. J gave up 4 bases and V 4 bases, and 8 bases lay outside the gene matches. CDR3 nucleotides: TGTGCCAGCAGCTATATAGCGGGGGGTGGCCCAGATACGCAGTATTTT. This gives the protein CASSYIAGGGPDTQYF.

J is TRBJ1-1 and V is TRBV4-3; possibly TRBD1 for D (6 bases). CDR1 LGHNA and CDR2 YSLEER come from the germline V gene. This CDR3 has 15 residues. The germline V and J ends were trimmed by 0 bases and 5 bases, with 13 bases remaining between them. In nucleotides, the CDR3 is TGCGCCAGCAGCCAAGATCGGGGGGCAGGGACTGAAGCTTTCTTT. Amino acids: CASSQDRGAGTEAFF.

The chain carries TRBV7-9 and TRBJ2-3, with D uncertain. Trimming took off 2 bases at V and 6 bases at J, with 3 bases between the two ends. The germline CDR1 and CDR2 sequences are SEHNR and FQNEAQ (reference sequence). This CDR3 has 11 residues. CDR3 in amino acids: CASSLLDTQYF. The DNA of the CDR3 is TGTGCCAGCAGCTTACTTGATACGCAGTATTTT.

J is TRBJ1-1 and V is TRBV5-6, with D tentatively TRBD1 (6 bases). Germline V gene data show CDR1 as SGHDT and CDR2 as YYEEEE. This CDR3 is 14 amino acids long. Trimming removed 4 bases from V and 3 bases from J, with 13 bases in between. Here the CDR3 DNA reads TGTGCCAGCAGCCCCACAGACAGGTACACTGAAGCTTTCTTT. Translating it yields CASSPTDRYTEAFF.

The gene calls are TRBV11-3 and TRBJ2-3; 7 bases map to TRBD2. V dropped 3 bases and J dropped 6; count of bases not matched to a gene: 12. There are 16 residues in the CDR3. CDR1 SGHNT and CDR2 YENEEA come from the germline V gene. The DNA of the CDR3 is TGTGCCAGCAGCTTTTCCCAATGGGGGGGGGTGGATACGCAGTATTTT. This sequence encodes CASSFSQWGGVDTQYF. Full variable domain (outside the CDR3, taken from reference TRBV11-3 and TRBJ2-3): EAGVVQSPRYKIIEKKQPVAFWCNPISGHNTLYWYLQNLGQGPELLIRYENEEAVDDSQLPKDRFSAERLKGVDSTLKIQPAELGDSAVYLCASSFSQWGGVDTQYFGPGTRLTVL.

The rearrangement uses TRBV6-5 and TRBJ2-7, with 8 nucleotides matching TRBD1. Germline V gene data show CDR1 as MNHEY and CDR2 as SVGAGI. V gave up 0 bases and J gave up 3 bases; unmatched junction bases: 7. This CDR3 is 16 amino acids long. CDR3 sequence reads: CASSYSRQGANYEQYF. The DNA for the CDR3 is TGTGCCAGCAGTTACTCGAGGCAGGGGGCCAACTACGAGCAGTACTTC.

A single count supports this clone. This chain links TRBV10-1 with TRBJ2-5, with 7 positions matching TRBD1. Germline V gene sequence: CDR1 WNHNN, CDR2 SYGVQD (reference sequence). After removal of 0 bases from V and 6 bases from J, the junction contained 4 bases not matched to a gene. This CDR3 is 14 amino acids long. CDR3 sequence: CASSESVTGQTQYF. The CDR3 DNA follows: TGCGCCAGCAGTGAGTCCGTGACAGGGCAGACCCAGTACTTC.

This chain joins TRBV6-5 and TRBJ1-2, with D possibly matching TRBD1 (6 bases). V was cut by 6 bases and J by 5 bases, with 19 bases left in between. From germline, CDR1 is MNHEY and CDR2 SVGAGI. This CDR3 comprises 15 residues. CDR3 DNA: TGTGCCAGCAGCCGCAGGGGAAGGACCTTTTATGGCTACACCTTC. Translation: CASSRRGRTFYGYTF.